This T cell receptor beta chain is from a study of vaccination effects on CD4 cells after COVID-19. General study results and limits: Clones arising from infection and from vaccination showed marked clonal contraction late after vaccination.

This CDR3 is built from 13 residues. Germline V gene lookup returns CDR1 MNHNS and CDR2 SASEGT. V shed 3 bases and J shed 1 base, with 6 bases lying between them. As regards this clone: Antigen: not known.

Peptide-pool stimulation followed by sequencing identified expanded antigen-specific CD4+ clonotypes in the ViraFEST assay. Subsequent to 10 days of culture, CD4+ T cells were isolated. BNT162b2 vaccine or mRNA-1273 vaccine was given to participants in two doses. Using immunoSEQ multiplex PCR, the repertoire was profiled, and TCRdb retains in-frame clones only, with some absent. The sample gives around 15,000 clones, around 76% of which show up once; approximately 20% is in the top ten. This receptor was identified in a human donor who received a COVID-19 vaccine. The chain has TRBV6-1 and TRBJ1-1; D gene ambiguous. This specimen was CD4+ T cells from PBMCs cultured with HCoV-NL63 spike peptides, taken after COVID-19 vaccination. DNA for the CDR3: TGTGCCAGCAGTGACAACGGGAACACTGAAGCTTTCTTT. Its protein is CASSDNGNTEAFF.